A single sample gave rise to the 10 T cell receptor beta chains below, sequenced in a study of cytomegalovirus exposure and HLA in healthy donors. PCR used 60 Vbeta primers and 13 Jbeta primers. Produced via immunoSEQ multiplex PCR; TCRdb's table is partial and in-frame only. The sample includes over 200,000 clones, more than 75% of them seen just once. The sequenced sample was PBMCs. The source is a human donor in good health.

A note on this clone: Mismatch with germline at one junction end may stem from a read error. This rearrangement joins TRBV9 to TRBJ1-2, with a weak D call TRBD1 (5 bases). This CDR3 has 11 residues. The V gene's germline CDR1 is SGDLS and CDR2 YYNGEE. The CDR3: CASSSVLGVSF. In DNA, the CDR3 is TGTGCCAGCAGCTCAGTTTTAGGGGTTTCCTTC.

The CDR3 DNA is TGTGCCAGCAGCCAAGGGGGTAGCGGGCCTAATGAGCAGTTCTTC. Encoded protein: CASSQGGSGPNEQFF. The rearrangement links TRBV7-3 to TRBJ2-1, with a weak D call TRBD2 (7 bases). Trimming pared 5 bases from V and 7 bases from J, leaving 18 bases between. There are 15 residues in the CDR3. From germline, CDR1 is SGHTA and CDR2 FQGTGA.

This chain joins TRBV2 and TRBJ1-1; D ambiguous. The CDR3 contains 13 residues. Germline CDR1 and CDR2: SNHLY and FYNNEI. V lost 6 bases, J lost 1 base, and 9 bases lay in between. The CDR3 nucleotides are TGTGCCAGCAGCGACGCAGGGAACACTGAAGCTTTCTTT. This codes for CASSDAGNTEAFF. The entire variable domain, with the rest obtained from reference TRBV2 and TRBJ1-1, is as follows: EPEVTQTPSHQVTQMGQEVILRCVPISNHLYFYWYRQILGQKVEFLVSFYNNEISEKSEIFDDQFSVERPDGSNFTLKIRSTKLEDSAMYFCASSDAGNTEAFFGQGTRLTVV.

The chain uses TRBV11-2 and TRBJ2-7, with D perhaps matching TRBD1 (5 bases). Trimming took off 0 bases at V and 2 bases at J, with 8 bases between the two ends. In germline, CDR1 is SGHAT, CDR2 FQNNGV. This CDR3 has 14 residues. CDR3 loop: CASSLEPRAYEQYF. The CDR3 DNA is TGTGCCAGCAGCTTAGAGCCCAGGGCCTACGAGCAGTACTTC.

V gene TRBV7-9 combines with J gene TRBJ1-2; maybe TRBD1 (6 bases). The CDR3 length is 16 residues. Trimming left V 5 bases short and J 1 base short, with 17 bases between. Germline lookup yields CDR1 SEHNR and CDR2 FQNEAQ (reference sequence). The CDR3 sequence is CASSPWTDYLNYGYTF. The CDR3 DNA follows: TGTGCCAGCAGCCCCTGGACAGACTACCTTAACTATGGCTACACCTTC. The whole variable domain, remainder taken from reference TRBV7-9 and TRBJ1-2, is DTGVSQNPRHKITKRGQNVTFRCDPISEHNRLYWYRQTLGQGPEFLTYFQNEAQLEKSRLLSDRFSAERPKGSFSTLEIQRTEQGDSAMYLCASSPWTDYLNYGYTFGSGTRLTVV.

The chain recombines TRBV19 with TRBJ1-5; no firm D call. Trimming left V 11 bases short and J 1 base short, with 24 bases between. This CDR3 comprises 17 residues. Germline V gene lookup returns CDR1 LNHDA and CDR2 SQIVND (reference sequence). The CDR3 loop is CAGAPSSGSPSNQPQHF. The CDR3 region has the DNA TGTGCCGGCGCCCCTAGCTCGGGCTCGCCGAGCAATCAGCCCCAGCATTTT. Full variable domain (remainder filled in from reference TRBV19 and TRBJ1-5): DGGITQSPKYLFRKEGQNVTLSCEQNLNHDAMYWYRQDPGQGLRLIYYSQIVNDFQKGDIAEGYSVSREKKESFPLTVTSAQKNPTAFYLCAGAPSSGSPSNQPQHFGDGTRLSIL.

The gene calls are TRBV10-3 and TRBJ2-7; 7 bases match TRBD2. From germline, CDR1 is ENHRY and CDR2 SYGVKD. This CDR3 has 15 residues. V lost 0 bases, J lost 6 bases, and 8 bases stayed unmatched. The CDR3 protein is CAISESAGDLSEQYF. CDR3 in DNA: TGTGCCATCAGTGAGTCGGCGGGAGACCTTTCCGAGCAGTACTTC.

This chain connects TRBV18 to TRBJ1-4, with TRBD1 matching over 7 bases. Germline lookup yields CDR1 KGHSH and CDR2 LQKENI. Germline trimming cut 3 bases from V and 8 bases from J; bases unmatched to any gene: 9. The length of the CDR3 is 15 residues. The CDR3 sequence: CASSPIRGIGEKLFF. DNA of the CDR3: TGTGCCAGCTCACCTATCAGGGGGATTGGGGAAAAACTGTTTTTT.

The CDR3 sequence: CASSPGTWAYEQYF. CDR3 nucleotide sequence: TGCGCCAGCAGCCCCGGGACATGGGCCTACGAGCAGTACTTC. This chain links TRBV4-3 with TRBJ2-7; weak D call: TRBD1 (6 bases). Between the trimmed V and J ends, which lost 4 bases and 2 bases, there was a span of 12 bases. This CDR3 region has 14 residues. Germline CDR1 and CDR2: LGHNA and YSLEER.

This rearrangement joins TRBV19 to TRBJ2-5; 8 nucleotides align to TRBD1. Germline V gives CDR1 LNHDA, CDR2 SQIVND (reference sequence). This CDR3 has 15 residues. V was pared by 4 bases and J by 1 base, with 5 bases of the junction left unmatched. The CDR3 nucleotides are TGTGCCAGTAGTAAGACAGGGGCCCTCCAAGAGACCCAGTACTTC. Encoded protein: CASSKTGALQETQYF.